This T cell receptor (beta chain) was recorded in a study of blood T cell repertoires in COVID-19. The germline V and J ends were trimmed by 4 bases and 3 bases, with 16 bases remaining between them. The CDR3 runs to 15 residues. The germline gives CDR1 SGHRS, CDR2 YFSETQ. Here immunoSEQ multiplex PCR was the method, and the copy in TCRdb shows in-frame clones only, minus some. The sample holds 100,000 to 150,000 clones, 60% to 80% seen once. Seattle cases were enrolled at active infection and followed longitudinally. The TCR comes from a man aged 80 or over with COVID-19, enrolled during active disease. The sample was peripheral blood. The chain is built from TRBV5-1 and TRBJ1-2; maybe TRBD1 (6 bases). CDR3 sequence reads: CASSLQQGRDYGYTF. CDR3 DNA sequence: TGCGCCAGCAGCCTTCAACAGGGTAGGGACTATGGCTACACCTTC.